This entry features one T cell receptor (beta chain) sequence. Its antigen remains unknown. Once obtained from cultured CD4+ T cells, the DNA was sequenced using the Oncomine TCR Beta short-read assay. TCRdb fed the PCR reads into MiXCR, producing one record per CDR3 protein. The repertoire holds around 11,000 distinct CDR3 sequences, with 41% as singletons. The record originates from a study of vaccination and CD4 T cells after COVID-19. Germline CDR1 reads SGHRS; CDR2 reads YFSETQ. The V gene lost 3 bases and the J gene lost 0 bases, with 15 bases spanning the gap. CDR3 length equals 16 residues. Specified treatment: approximately 11-day PBMC culture with coronavirus spike peptide pools or control peptides (ViraFEST assay).

This clonotype was sampled from a human donor who had recovered from COVID-19. The rearrangement uses TRBV5-1 and TRBJ2-5; D is perhaps TRBD2 (5 bases). Material: CD4+ T cells from blood, cultured in vitro, obtained after SARS-CoV-2 vaccination. CDR3 protein: CASSSQPTGNQETQYF. CDR3 coding DNA: TGCGCCAGCAGCTCACAACCGACGGGGAACCAAGAGACCCAGTACTTC.